The clone carrying this T cell receptor beta chain showed up just a few times. As yet, its antigen is unknown. RNA transcripts gave rise to amplified TCR beta CDR3 regions. During a first-round RT-PCR of the TCR CDR3, the HTBI primer set was used. TCRdb independently ran MiXCR on the multiplex PCR reads; one entry per CDR3 protein. The repertoire holds approximately 360,000 distinct CDR3 sequences, with around 25% as singletons. This record comes from a study of T cells in Graves' hyperthyroidism and ophthalmopathy. Overall study findings and caveats: Ophthalmopathy was told apart from stable hyperthyroidism by a 13 V-J model. Clonotypes that were expanded in thyroid above 0.001 mostly appeared in blood too.

Lactation, pregnancy, other autoimmune disease or uncontrolled infection excluded patients. Around 9.8 ml fresh peripheral blood yielded the PBMCs. The sequence was collected from a man aged 50 to 60 with Graves' hyperthyroidism. The material sequenced was blood.

CDR3 bases: TGTGCCAGCAGTCTTAGGCAGACTGGGTACACTGAAGCTTTCTTT. Amino acids: CASSLRQTGYTEAFF. V gene TRBV28 combines with J gene TRBJ1-1, with no clear D. Germline CDR1 and CDR2: MDHEN and SYDVKM. The CDR3 contains 15 residues. Trimming took 5 bases from V and 3 from J, leaving 16 bases between them.